This TCR beta chain was sequenced in a study of early T cells in non-severe SARS-CoV-2 infection. For the study at large: The sequenced material was bulk RNA from unsorted whole blood, and its chains were unpaired. The study's findings and limits: Using VDJdb, the matching emphasized anti-spike CD8 responses while missing private and CD4 specificities.

Separate cDNA molecules each had unique molecular identifiers attached to them. TCRdb re-derived calls from the 5' RACE reads in MiXCR, one entry per CDR3 protein. The sample holds roughly 18,000 distinct CDR3 sequences, approximately 6.2% seen once. The sample holds many counts of this clonotype. The antigen remains undetermined. J was trimmed by 0 bases and V by 3 bases; bases with no gene match: 1. This CDR3 spans 13 amino acids. The germline V gene has CDR1 DFQATT and CDR2 SNEGSKA (reference sequence). Sample: whole blood. The chain has TRBV20-1 and TRBJ2-7, with TRBD2 matching 8 bases. The origin of this receptor is an adult who was a healthcare worker with PCR-confirmed SARS-CoV-2 infection or an uninfected control (not recorded which). The CDR3 DNA reads as TGCAGTGCTAGTAGCGGGGTCTCCTACGAGCAGTACTTC. This encodes CSASSGVSYEQYF.